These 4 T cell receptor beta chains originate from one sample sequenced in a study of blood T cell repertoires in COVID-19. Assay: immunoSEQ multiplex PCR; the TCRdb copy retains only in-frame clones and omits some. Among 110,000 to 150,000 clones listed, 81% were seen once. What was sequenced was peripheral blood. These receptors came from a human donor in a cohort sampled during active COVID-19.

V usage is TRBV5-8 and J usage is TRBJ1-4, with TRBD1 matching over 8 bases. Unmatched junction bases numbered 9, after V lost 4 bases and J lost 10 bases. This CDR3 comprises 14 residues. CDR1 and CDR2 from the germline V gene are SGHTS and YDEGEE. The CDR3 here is CASSVQGAVGKLFF. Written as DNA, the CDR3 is TGTGCCAGCAGCGTCCAGGGGGCGGTGGGAAAACTGTTTTTT.

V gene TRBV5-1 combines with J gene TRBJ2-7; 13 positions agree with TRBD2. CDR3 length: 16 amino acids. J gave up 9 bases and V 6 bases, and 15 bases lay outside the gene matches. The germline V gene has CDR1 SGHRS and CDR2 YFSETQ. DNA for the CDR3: TGCGCCAGCAAGCAGGGGGCAGGGACTAGCGGGATCAGGCAGTACTTC. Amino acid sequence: CASKQGAGTSGIRQYF.

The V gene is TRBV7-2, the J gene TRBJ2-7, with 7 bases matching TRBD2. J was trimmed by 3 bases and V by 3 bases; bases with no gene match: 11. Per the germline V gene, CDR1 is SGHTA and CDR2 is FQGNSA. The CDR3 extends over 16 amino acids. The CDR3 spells CASSFPSREAHYEQYF. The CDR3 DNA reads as TGTGCCAGCAGCTTCCCCTCCCGGGAGGCCCACTACGAGCAGTACTTC.

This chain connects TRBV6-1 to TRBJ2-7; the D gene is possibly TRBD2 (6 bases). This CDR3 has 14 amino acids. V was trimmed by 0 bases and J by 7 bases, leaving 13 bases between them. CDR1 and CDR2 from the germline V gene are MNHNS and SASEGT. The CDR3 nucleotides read TGTGCCAGCAGTGAAGCTAGCGGCCACAGGGAGCAGTACTTC. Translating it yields CASSEASGHREQYF.